A single sample gave rise to the 27 T cell receptor beta chains below, sequenced in a study of blood T cells in healthy people across ages. Through a sample-barcoded 5' primer and a J-beta primer mix, a second PCR was run for roughly 7 to 12 cycles. TCRdb itself ran the 5' RACE reads through MiXCR, one entry per CDR3 protein. Here the sample spans some 800,000 distinct CDR3 sequences, more than 40% being singletons. The sequencing input was blood. These receptors all come from a man between 60 and 75 years old in good health.

This clonotype was picked up a small number of times. J is TRBJ2-7 and V is TRBV7-8; a possible D gene is TRBD1 (5 bases). CDR1 SGHVS and CDR2 FQNEAQ come from the germline V gene. CDR3 length: 14 residues. Trimming left V 1 base short and J 4 bases short, with 11 bases between. The DNA of the CDR3 is TGTGCCAGCAGCTTAGTACGGACATCTTACGAGCAGTACTTC. Amino acid sequence: CASSLVRTSYEQYF.

As for this clonotype: A clone one base away is much larger, so this may be a read error. This sequence joins TRBV5-1 and TRBJ2-1; D ambiguous. This CDR3 has 12 residues. The germline CDR1 and CDR2 sequences are SGHRS and YFSETQ. Trimming took 1 base from V and 7 from J, leaving 6 bases between them. Here the CDR3 reads CASSLCGNEQFF. The DNA of the CDR3 is TGCGCCAGCAGCTTGTGTGGTAATGAGCAGTTCTTC.

The V gene is TRBV18, the J gene TRBJ1-5; TRBD1 might be the D (5 bases). Trimming took 2 bases from V and 1 from J, leaving 9 bases between them. Germline CDR1 and CDR2: KGHSH and LQKENI. This CDR3 contains 15 residues. The CDR3: CASSPAGRSNQPQHF. The CDR3 coding sequence is TGTGCCAGCTCACCAGCAGGGAGAAGCAATCAGCCCCAGCATTTT.

J is TRBJ1-6 and V is TRBV7-9; perhaps TRBD1 as D (6 bases). The CDR3 has 17 residues. Trimming removed 3 bases from V and 3 bases from J, with 15 bases in between. Germline V gene lookup returns CDR1 SEHNR and CDR2 FQNEAQ (reference sequence). As DNA, the CDR3 is TGTGCCAGCAGCTTGGGGGCGACCGTCCTCTATAATTCACCCCTCCACTTT. It encodes CASSLGATVLYNSPLHF. The whole variable domain, filled in from reference TRBV7-9 and TRBJ1-6, reads DTGVSQNPRHKITKRGQNVTFRCDPISEHNRLYWYRQTLGQGPEFLTYFQNEAQLEKSRLLSDRFSAERPKGSFSTLEIQRTEQGDSAMYLCASSLGATVLYNSPLHFGNGTRLTVT.

The rearrangement uses TRBV7-2 and TRBJ2-7; 12 nucleotides align to TRBD2. The J call could be wrong; TRBJ2-5 is a better fit for the DNA end. There are 18 residues in the CDR3. Germline CDR1 and CDR2: SGHTA and FQGNSA. For the CDR3, the DNA is TGTGCCAGCAGCTTAGTAGCTAGCGGGGGGGCAAAGGGGGAGACCCAGTACTTC. Translated, it gives CASSLVASGGAKGETQYF.

This clonotype was seen a few times. This rearrangement joins TRBV9 to TRBJ2-5; 7 bases match TRBD2. Germline V gene lookup returns CDR1 SGDLS and CDR2 YYNGEE. Germline trimming cut 3 bases from V and 5 bases from J; bases unmatched to any gene: 7. The CDR3 is made up of 14 amino acids. The CDR3 DNA follows: TGTGCCAGCAGCGATGGGACTAACCGGGAGACCCAGTACTTC. Protein: CASSDGTNRETQYF.

The CDR3 sequence is CASVRGGALETQYF. DNA of the CDR3: TGTGCCAGCGTTCGCGGGGGGGCGTTAGAGACCCAGTACTTC. The chain carries TRBV6-6 and TRBJ2-5; 9 bases map to TRBD2. This CDR3 is built from 14 residues. V shed 8 bases, J shed 4 bases, and the junction held 8 bases outside the gene matches. Germline lookup yields CDR1 MNHNY and CDR2 SVGAGI (reference sequence).

In this sample, this clonotype turned up many times. The chain carries TRBV5-1 and TRBJ2-7, with D tentatively TRBD2 (6 bases). The CDR3 consists of 11 residues. Germline loops: CDR1 SGHRS, CDR2 YFSETQ. The germline V and J ends were trimmed by 7 bases and 10 bases, with 15 bases remaining between them. This CDR3 reads CASQRDCEQYF. The CDR3 DNA is TGCGCCAGCCAAAGGGACTGCGAACAGTACTTC.

The chain links TRBV7-9 to TRBJ2-1; D is undetermined. The V gene's germline CDR1 is SEHNR and CDR2 FQNEAQ (reference sequence). The CDR3 runs to 13 residues. Trimming pared 0 bases from V and 8 bases from J, leaving 8 bases between. CDR3 sequence reads: CASSLAGSHEQFF. The CDR3 bases are TGTGCCAGCAGCTTAGCGGGCAGTCATGAGCAGTTCTTC.

This chain uses TRBV15 with TRBJ2-2, with D tentatively TRBD2 (7 bases). Germline V lookup: CDR1 LNHNV, CDR2 YYDKDF (reference sequence). This CDR3 has 19 amino acids. V gave up 3 bases and J gave up 0 bases, with 20 bases separating them. In nucleotides, the CDR3 is TGTGCCACCAGCAGCCTCCTGGGAGGGGCAGGGGCGAACACCGGGGAGCTGTTTTTT. Translation gives CATSSLLGGAGANTGELFF.

J is TRBJ1-2 and V is TRBV7-2; tentatively, D is TRBD1 (5 bases). Germline V gene data show CDR1 as SGHTA and CDR2 as FQGNSA. The V end lost 5 bases, the J end lost 3 bases, and 13 bases lay between the germline ends. The CDR3 is made up of 14 amino acids. CDR3 coding DNA: TGTGCCAGCAGCGCCCGACAGCTATACTATGGCTACACCTTC. Translation gives CASSARQLYYGYTF.

The chain combines TRBV6-2 or TRBV6-3 with TRBJ2-7; 7 bases fit TRBD2. The CDR3 is 14 residues long. Germline CDR1 and CDR2: MNHEY and SVGEGT. With V trimmed by 5 bases and J by 3 bases, 7 bases remained unmatched. The CDR3 region has the DNA TGTGCCAGCAGTCCCGGGGGGATACGCTACGAGCAGTACTTC. Amino acids: CASSPGGIRYEQYF.

This clonotype has only one observation. The rearrangement links TRBV5-6 to TRBJ1-1; D perhaps matches TRBD1 (6 bases). CDR1 SGHDT and CDR2 YYEEEE come from the germline V gene. Trimming left V 3 bases short and J 0 bases short, with 15 bases between. The CDR3 runs 16 residues. CDR3 loop: CASSSTGYAMNTEAFF. CDR3 coding DNA: TGTGCCAGCAGCTCGACAGGCTATGCTATGAACACTGAAGCTTTCTTT.

The V gene is TRBV27, the J gene TRBJ2-6, with 7 bases lining up with TRBD1. Losses at the gene ends were 6 bases for V and 1 base for J; bases not matched to a gene: 6. The CDR3 contains 16 residues. The germline V gene has CDR1 MNHEY and CDR2 SMNVEV (reference sequence). The CDR3 here is CASSRDRVSGANVLTF. The CDR3, as DNA: TGTGCCAGCAGCCGAGACAGGGTATCTGGGGCCAACGTCCTGACTTTC.

This clonotype was recorded once. The rearrangement joins TRBV20-1 to TRBJ1-5, with 7 bases aligning to TRBD1. V gave up 6 bases and J gave up 0 bases; unmatched junction bases: 14. The CDR3 loop spans 17 amino acids. Germline CDR1 is DFQATT and CDR2 is SNEGSKA (reference sequence). The CDR3 nucleotides are TGCAGTGCCAGTATGGGACAGAGGGACTATAGCAATCAGCCCCAGCATTTT. It encodes CSASMGQRDYSNQPQHF.

This chain joins TRBV7-2 and TRBJ2-1; D gene uncertain. From germline, CDR1 is SGHTA and CDR2 FQGNSA. V was pared by 3 bases and J by 9 bases, with 18 bases between. The CDR3 sequence is 15 residues long. The DNA for the CDR3 is TGTGCCAGCAGCTTGGTAGTCACTTTCCGTGGTGAGCAGTTCTTC. Protein product: CASSLVVTFRGEQFF.

This clonotype was counted between two and nine times. This chain joins TRBV11-3 and TRBJ2-1; D is uncertain. V gave up 2 bases and J gave up 10 bases, with 18 bases separating them. The CDR3 sequence is 15 residues long. CDR1 is SGHNT, CDR2 YENEEA, per germline. The CDR3: CASSLWASPPYEQFF. The CDR3 nucleotides read TGTGCCAGCAGCTTATGGGCCAGTCCACCCTACGAGCAGTTCTTC.

The rearrangement uses TRBV28 and TRBJ2-3; 9 nucleotides line up with TRBD2. Germline CDR1 is MDHEN and CDR2 is SYDVKM. The CDR3 is 15 residues long. Losses at the gene ends were 11 bases for V and 1 base for J; bases not matched to a gene: 10. The CDR3 region has the DNA TGTGCCGGCAACCGTAGCGGGGGTGGCACAGATACGCAGTATTTT. Residues: CAGNRSGGGTDTQYF.

This clonotype was picked up a small number of times. J is TRBJ2-4 and V is TRBV20-1; D not certain. V lost 6 bases and J lost 1, with 10 bases in between. This CDR3 is 13 amino acids long. Germline V CDR1 and CDR2: DFQATT, SNEGSKA (reference sequence). CDR3 DNA sequence: TGCAGTGCCACCGACACGGCCAAAAACATTCAGTACTTC. Its protein product is CSATDTAKNIQYF.

The chain is built from TRBV7-9 and TRBJ2-1; unclear D gene. Germline assignment: CDR1 SEHNR and CDR2 FQNEAQ (reference sequence). Trimming pared 0 bases from V and 11 bases from J, leaving 8 bases between. The CDR3 has 12 amino acids. In DNA, the CDR3 is TGTGCCAGCAGCTTAGCGAGGAGTAAGCAGTTCTTC. It encodes CASSLARSKQFF. The complete variable domain, with remaining parts taken from reference TRBV7-9 and TRBJ2-1, reads DTGVSQNPRHKITKRGQNVTFRCDPISEHNRLYWYRQTLGQGPEFLTYFQNEAQLEKSRLLSDRFSAERPKGSFSTLEIQRTEQGDSAMYLCASSLARSKQFFGPGTRLTVL.

The chain has TRBV7-9 and TRBJ1-1; D is unresolved. The germline V and J ends were trimmed by 4 bases and 6 bases, with 18 bases remaining between them. This CDR3 comprises 15 residues. Germline V gene data show CDR1 as SEHNR and CDR2 as FQNEAQ (reference sequence). In nucleotides, the CDR3 is TGTGCCAGCAGCTCCGTTGGCAGGCTTGGGGCTGAAGCTTTCTTT. Protein: CASSSVGRLGAEAFF.

The CDR3 sequence: CAWSANRDYGYTF. The DNA for the CDR3 is TGTGCCTGGAGTGCAAACAGGGACTATGGCTACACCTTC. The V gene is TRBV30, the J gene TRBJ1-2; maybe TRBD1 (6 bases). V was clipped by 1 base and J by 3 bases, with 9 bases between them. The CDR3 loop spans 13 amino acids. Germline CDR1 and CDR2: GTSNPN and SVGIG (reference sequence).

This clonotype was counted only a few times. The genes are TRBV28 and TRBJ2-5; D is unclear. Trimming pared 5 bases from V and 1 base from J, leaving 5 bases between. Germline CDR1 is MDHEN and CDR2 is SYDVKM. This CDR3 spans 12 amino acids. CDR3 nucleotide sequence: TGTGCCAGCAGTCAAGCCCAAGAGACCCAGTACTTC. Its translation is CASSQAQETQYF.

This chain links TRBV7-9 with TRBJ2-3, with TRBD2 as a possible D gene (6 bases). This CDR3 has 13 amino acids. CDR1 is SEHNR and CDR2 is FQNEAQ in the germline V gene (reference sequence). V was cut by 4 bases and J by 10 bases, with 15 bases left in between. The CDR3, as DNA: TGTGCCAGCAGCTCTTCGGCGGGAACCTCGCAGTATTTT. Amino acid sequence: CASSSSAGTSQYF.

This clonotype came up a few times. This CDR3 reads CASSLSGDRNIQYF. For the CDR3, the DNA is TGTGCCAGCAGCTTGTCGGGGGATAGAAACATTCAGTACTTC. V is TRBV5-5 and J is TRBJ2-4; possible D gene TRBD2, 6 bases. CDR1 and CDR2 from the germline V gene are SGHKS and YYEKEE (reference sequence). The CDR3 totals 14 residues. The V gene lost 1 base and the J gene lost 6 bases, with 11 bases spanning the gap.

This clonotype was observed a few times. V gene TRBV7-2 combines with J gene TRBJ1-2; D is unclear. Germline V lookup: CDR1 SGHTA, CDR2 FQGNSA. V lost 1 base, J lost 8 bases, and 8 bases lay in between. There are 12 residues in the CDR3. Here the CDR3 DNA reads TGTGCCAGCAGCTTAGATGCGGGAGGCTACACCTTC. Amino acid sequence: CASSLDAGGYTF.

The sample holds a few counts of this clonotype. This chain links TRBV25-1 with TRBJ2-2, with TRBD1 matching over 9 bases. The CDR3 is 16 amino acids. Germline CDR1 and CDR2: MGHDK and SYGVNS. V trimming: 3 bases; J trimming: 7 bases; junction bases outside the gene matches: 9. The CDR3 nucleotides are TGTGCCAGCAGTGACCCGGGACAGGGAAGGATCGGGGAGCTGTTTTTT. Translating it yields CASSDPGQGRIGELFF.